Below, 13 T cell receptor beta chains from the same sample are listed, as sequenced in a study of T cell clonality in common variable immunodeficiency. TCRdb's table, derived via immunoSEQ multiplex PCR, lists solely in-frame clones and lacks some. The sample has about 42,000 clones, none seen only once. Sequencing input: peripheral blood mononuclear cells. The receptors originated from a person between 18 and 70 years old in good health.

This clone was seen more than once but under ten times. The CDR3 end lies 3 residues beyond the end of the read and is filled in from the germline J gene. This sequence joins TRBV18 and TRBJ1-2; 11 bases are shared with TRBD1. This CDR3 region has 13 residues. CDR1 is KGHSH and CDR2 is LQKENI in the germline V gene. The CDR3 here is CASSSGQGVVYTF. Incomplete CDR3 DNA: TGTGCCAGCTCGTCGGGACAGGGGGTGGTC. Filled out from reference TRBV18 and TRBJ1-2, the complete variable domain reads NAGVMQNPRHLVRRRGQEARLRCSPMKGHSHVYWYRQLPEEGLKFMVYLQKENIIDESGMPKERFSAEFPKEGPSILRIQQVVRGDSAAYFCASSSGQGVVYTFGSGTRLTVV.

This clone showed up many times. The CDR3 extends 3 residues past the end of the read, so its final part is completed from the germline J gene. The chain links TRBV18 to TRBJ2-1; 9 bases line up with TRBD1. Unmatched junction bases numbered 7, after V lost 2 bases and J lost 8 bases. The CDR3 is made up of 15 amino acids. The germline CDR1 and CDR2 sequences are KGHSH and LQKENI. The sequenced CDR3 bases are TGTGCCAGCTCACCAAGGGGACAGGGTAGGGATGAG. Translating it yields CASSPRGQGRDE. The entire CDR3 is CASSPRGQGRDEQFF.

This clone was seen ten or more times. The observed sequence ends 3 residues before the CDR3 terminus, with the missing tail filled in from the germline J gene. V usage is TRBV29-1 and J usage is TRBJ2-3, with 9 bases fitting TRBD2. Trimming cost V 4 bases and J 0 bases; bases outside gene matches: 8. Germline-derived CDR1 and CDR2 are SQVTM and ANQGSEA. This CDR3 has 16 residues. The chain's CDR3 is CSVVGGTSGSTDTQYF. The sequenced CDR3 bases are TGCAGCGTTGTAGGGGGAACTAGCGGGAGCACAGATACG.

At least ten counts were recorded for this clone. The sequence runs out 3 residues before the end of the CDR3; the remainder is reconstructed from the germline J gene. The V and J genes are TRBV10-1 and TRBJ2-3; TRBD2 matches 10 bases. The CDR3 has 16 residues. Germline V lookup: CDR1 WNHNN, CDR2 SYGVQD (reference sequence). V dropped 6 bases and J dropped 6; count of bases not matched to a gene: 12. CDR3 DNA, as far as it was read: TGCGCCAGCAGCGGTGGGAGCGGGAGGGCTCTGGATACG. Translated: CASSGGSGRALDT. The complete CDR3 protein is CASSGGSGRALDTQYF.

At least ten counts were recorded for this clone. Coverage ceases 3 residues before the CDR3 finishes, and the germline J gene fills in the end. The chain employs TRBV7-8 and TRBJ2-3; 9 bases match TRBD1. The CDR3 extends over 15 amino acids. The V and J ends lost 3 bases and 5 bases, in that order; junction bases with no gene match: 6. Per germline, CDR1 SGHVS and CDR2 FQNEAQ. The CDR3 region is CASSLLQGAQDTQYF. CDR3 DNA (partial): TGTGCCAGCAGCTTGTTACAGGGGGCTCAAGATACG.

The table lists this clone with many counts. The CDR3 is cut off 3 residues early in the read; its end comes from the germline J gene. The chain recombines TRBV6-1 with TRBJ1-2, with 9 nucleotides matching TRBD1. The CDR3 extends over 15 amino acids. In germline, CDR1 is MNHNS, CDR2 SASEGT. J was trimmed by 6 bases and V by 4 bases; bases with no gene match: 9. The CDR3 region is CASSVITGGADGYTF. Incomplete CDR3 DNA: TGTGCCAGCAGTGTAATAACAGGGGGCGCGGATGGC.

Worth noting for this clone: The read terminates 3 residues ahead of where the CDR3 ends, so the germline J gene completes it. The chain combines TRBV11-1 with TRBJ2-7; perhaps TRBD2 as D (6 bases). The CDR3 totals 14 residues. Germline CDR1 and CDR2: SGHAT and FQDESV (reference sequence). The V end was cut by 3 bases, the J end by 1 base, with 10 bases between. CDR3 sequence: CASSFSGGSYEQYF. The CDR3 bases that were read are TGTGCCAGCAGCTTTAGCGGTGGATCCTACGAG.

At least ten counts were recorded for this clone. The CDR3 extends 3 residues past the end of the read, so its final part is completed from the germline J gene. The chain links TRBV19 to TRBJ2-1; D is perhaps TRBD2 (5 bases). CDR1 and CDR2 (germline): LNHDA, SQIVND (reference sequence). V was clipped by 5 bases and J by 0 bases, with 14 bases between them. The CDR3 runs to 16 residues. CDR3 sequence reads: CASSGLTVSSYNEQFF. Partial CDR3 DNA: TGTGCCAGTAGTGGACTGACTGTTAGCTCCTACAATGAG.

This clone was recorded many times. From the germline J gene comes the end of the CDR3, since the read stops 3 residues before it. The V and J genes are TRBV19 and TRBJ1-4; 9 positions agree with TRBD1. This CDR3 comprises 17 residues. CDR1 is LNHDA, CDR2 SQIVND, per germline (reference sequence). V was clipped by 3 bases and J by 4 bases; unmatched bases: 9. This chain's CDR3 is CASSIQDRGHLNEKLFF. CDR3 bases read: TGTGCCAGTAGTATCCAGGACAGGGGACATCTTAATGAAAAA.

This clone has at least ten counts. The read stops 3 residues short of the end of the CDR3; the missing end is completed from the germline J gene. The genes are TRBV30 and TRBJ1-4, with 9 bases matching TRBD1. Germline V gene lookup returns CDR1 GTSNPN and CDR2 SVGIG (reference sequence). CDR3 length: 15 amino acids. Trimming cost V 3 bases and J 7 bases; bases outside gene matches: 9. The CDR3: CAWRAQGAVREKLFF. CDR3 DNA, as far as it was read: TGTGCCTGGAGAGCACAGGGGGCGGTTCGTGAAAAA. Full variable domain (missing parts from reference TRBV30 and TRBJ1-4): SQTIHQWPATLVQPVGSPLSLECTVEGTSNPNLYWYRQAAGRGLQLLFYSVGIGQISSEVPQNLSASRPQDRQFILSSKKLLLSDSGFYLCAWRAQGAVREKLFFGSGTQLSVL.

This clone appeared a few times. The chain's CDR3 is CASRIGLDEQYF. CDR3 bases read: TGTGCCAGCAGGATCGGGTTAGACGAG. The chain carries TRBV2 and TRBJ2-7; D ambiguous. The DNA ends 3 residues before the CDR3 does, and the rest of the CDR3 is filled in from the germline J gene. Germline CDR1 reads SNHLY; CDR2 reads FYNNEI. The CDR3 runs 12 residues. Deletions cut 6 bases from V and 5 bases from J, with 11 bases between.

Regarding this clone: Read coverage stops 3 residues before the CDR3 terminus; the germline J gene supplies the remainder. J is TRBJ2-1 and V is TRBV18; 7 bases are shared with TRBD2. The CDR3 is 17 residues long. The germline gives CDR1 KGHSH, CDR2 LQKENI. Trimming removed 3 bases from V and 0 bases from J; junction bases left unmatched: 8. The CDR3 bases that were read are TGTGCCAGCTCACCGGCGCTAGCGGTGTCCTCCTACAATGAG. Translated: CASSPALAVSSYNE. The whole CDR3 protein is CASSPALAVSSYNEQFF.

This clone was counted many times. The read ends 3 residues before the CDR3 terminus; that terminus is restored from the germline J gene. This chain uses TRBV27 with TRBJ1-6; 9 bases match TRBD1. This CDR3 has 15 residues. With 5 bases clipped from V and 9 bases from J, the junction kept 8 bases outside the gene matches. Germline V lookup: CDR1 MNHEY, CDR2 SMNVEV (reference sequence). Incomplete CDR3 DNA: TGTGCCAGCAGTCCAGGGGACAGGGAAAGTTCACCC. This encodes CASSPGDRESSP. The entire CDR3 reads CASSPGDRESSPLHF.